Presented here are 20 T cell receptor beta chains from one specimen sequenced in a study of OX40 agonist ivuxolimab in advanced cancers. The library was produced with the immunoSEQ multiplex PCR assay. In its TCRdb copy, this immuneACCESS table keeps in-frame sequences only and misses some clones. Where compared with another copy, unresolved V genes explain less than half of these, and the others have no known cause. The sample includes about 82,000 clones, with around 84% observed a single time. The top ten clonotypes cover over 5% of the sample. This specimen was CD4+ or CD8+ T cells sorted from blood, taken in a trial of the OX40 agonist ivuxolimab. These receptor sequences come from an adult with an advanced solid tumor such as melanoma, head and neck, liver or kidney cancer.

This clone showed up just once. The V and J genes are TRBV7-8 and TRBJ1-2; 7 bases line up with TRBD1. This CDR3 is 14 amino acids long. V shed 5 bases and J 0 bases; nucleotides not matched to a gene: 3. Germline lookup yields CDR1 SGHVS and CDR2 FQNEAQ. The CDR3 DNA reads TGTGCCAGCAGCCTGGGACAGCCTAACTATGGCTACACCTTC. Its translation is CASSLGQPNYGYTF.

The chain joins TRBV7-2 to TRBJ1-5, with a tentative D call TRBD1 (5 bases). Looked up from germline, CDR1 is SGHTA and CDR2 is FQGNSA. Trimming stripped 1 base from V and 1 base from J, with 8 bases between. CDR3 length: 15 amino acids. The CDR3 sequence is CASSLVGASNQPQHF. CDR3 DNA: TGTGCCAGCAGCTTAGTCGGGGCAAGCAATCAGCCCCAGCATTTT. Supplemented by reference TRBV7-2 and TRBJ1-5, the full variable domain reads GAGVSQSPSNKVTEKGKDVELRCDPISGHTALYWYRQSLGQGLEFLIYFQGNSAPDKSGLPSDRFSAERTGGSVSTLTIQRTQQEDSAVYLCASSLVGASNQPQHFGDGTRLSIL.

This chain uses TRBV19 with TRBJ2-1; the match to TRBD2 covers 9 bases. V gave up 6 bases and J gave up 0 bases; unmatched junction bases: 3. Germline values: CDR1 LNHDA, CDR2 SQIVND (reference sequence). CDR3 length: 15 residues. CDR3 sequence: CASRLAGASYNEQFF. The CDR3 nucleotides are TGTGCCAGTAGACTAGCGGGTGCCTCCTACAATGAGCAGTTCTTC. Full variable domain (missing parts from reference TRBV19 and TRBJ2-1): DGGITQSPKYLFRKEGQNVTLSCEQNLNHDAMYWYRQDPGQGLRLIYYSQIVNDFQKGDIAEGYSVSREKKESFPLTVTSAQKNPTAFYLCASRLAGASYNEQFFGPGTRLTVL.

V is TRBV7-2 and J is TRBJ2-7; 11 bases match TRBD2. Germline CDR1 and CDR2: SGHTA and FQGNSA. This CDR3 spans 16 amino acids. V shed 5 bases and J 3 bases; nucleotides not matched to a gene: 9. CDR3 sequence reads: CASSEALAGGGYEQYF. The DNA for the CDR3 is TGTGCCAGCAGCGAGGCGCTAGCGGGAGGTGGCTACGAGCAGTACTTC. The whole variable domain, filled in from reference TRBV7-2 and TRBJ2-7, reads GAGVSQSPSNKVTEKGKDVELRCDPISGHTALYWYRQSLGQGLEFLIYFQGNSAPDKSGLPSDRFSAERTGGSVSTLTIQRTQQEDSAVYLCASSEALAGGGYEQYFGPGTRLTVT.

V and J are TRBV19 and TRBJ2-1, with D perhaps assigned TRBD1 or TRBD2 (5 bases each). This CDR3 is built from 13 residues. Germline V CDR1 and CDR2: LNHDA, SQIVND (reference sequence). V lost 5 bases, J lost 7 bases, and 12 bases lay in between. CDR3 in amino acids: CASSREGANEQFF. The CDR3, as DNA: TGTGCCAGTAGTCGGGAAGGGGCGAATGAGCAGTTCTTC.

This clone has more than one count but fewer than ten. The chain couples TRBV15 to TRBJ2-2; D perhaps matches TRBD1 (6 bases). The germline CDR1 and CDR2 sequences are LNHNV and YYDKDF (reference sequence). There are 14 residues in the CDR3. Trimming cost V 8 bases and J 6 bases, with 16 bases left between them. Here the CDR3 reads CATRRGGNAGELFF. The CDR3 bases are TGTGCCACCCGTCGTGGGGGCAATGCCGGGGAGCTGTTTTTT.

This clone was seen a handful of times. The chain carries TRBV30 and TRBJ2-1; D gene uncertain. Germline-derived CDR1 and CDR2 are GTSNPN and SVGIG (reference sequence). The CDR3 is 13 amino acids. Trimming removed 0 bases from V and 5 bases from J, with 8 bases in between. The CDR3 DNA follows: TGTGCCTGGAGTGTACTACGGCACAATGAGCAGTTCTTC. Amino acids: CAWSVLRHNEQFF.

This clone was observed a few times. CDR3 bases: TGTGCCAGCAGCTTAGACTATGGCTACACCTTC. The encoded protein is CASSLDYGYTF. This chain links TRBV7-2 with TRBJ1-2, with unresolved D. V gave up 1 base and J gave up 3 bases, with 0 bases separating them. Germline V gene sequence: CDR1 SGHTA, CDR2 FQGNSA. The CDR3 loop spans 11 amino acids.

About this clone: Other DNA sequences from this sample encode an identical CDR3 as well. This chain connects TRBV5-1 to TRBJ1-4, with TRBD1 as a possible D gene (6 bases). Per germline, CDR1 SGHRS and CDR2 YFSETQ. V lost 1 base and J lost 5, with 6 bases in between. The CDR3 extends over 13 amino acids. In nucleotides, the CDR3 is TGCGCCAGCAGCTTGACAGGGAATGAAAAACTGTTTTTT. Amino acid sequence: CASSLTGNEKLFF.

Worth noting for this clone: An end of the junction does not agree with germline; a read error may underlie this. The V and J genes are TRBV19 and TRBJ2-7; 7 bases match TRBD2. Germline-derived CDR1 and CDR2 are LNHDA and SQIVND (reference sequence). The CDR3 is 13 amino acids. CDR3 region: CASTSLGEGRLSF. Here the CDR3 DNA reads TGTGCCAGTACCTCCCTGGGGGAGGGTCGATTGTCCTTC.

This chain joins TRBV5-1 and TRBJ2-1; the match to TRBD2 covers 14 bases. V lost 4 bases and J lost 5; bases outside the gene matches: 5. Germline-derived CDR1 and CDR2 are SGHRS and YFSETQ. The CDR3 loop spans 16 amino acids. The CDR3 region has the DNA TGCGCCAGCAGCCTCGGACTAGCGGGAGGACACAATGAGCAGTTCTTC. It yields the protein CASSLGLAGGHNEQFF.

V is TRBV10-1 and J is TRBJ2-1; tentative D call: TRBD2 (5 bases). Per the germline V gene, CDR1 is WNHNN and CDR2 is SYGVQD (reference sequence). The CDR3 has 15 amino acids. The V end lost 4 bases, the J end lost 0 bases, and 10 bases lay between the germline ends. CDR3 protein: CASSVGVSSYNEQFF. CDR3 bases: TGCGCCAGCAGTGTCGGGGTTAGCTCCTACAATGAGCAGTTCTTC.

The rearrangement uses TRBV6-4 and TRBJ1-6; D is uncertain. Germline-derived CDR1 and CDR2 are MRHNA and SNTAGT. The CDR3 covers 15 residues. V lost 6 bases and J 5 bases, leaving 14 bases between the germline ends. CDR3 region: CASRNTYENNSPLHF. Here the CDR3 DNA reads TGTGCCAGCAGGAATACCTACGAGAATAATTCACCCCTCCACTTT.

A word on this clone: Other nucleotide sequences in the sample specify the same CDR3. The chain couples TRBV6-5 to TRBJ2-3; D gene unclear. CDR1 is MNHEY, CDR2 SVGAGI, per germline. With 0 bases removed from V and 6 bases from J, the gap between germline ends came to 4 bases. The CDR3 length is 12 residues. The CDR3 loop reads CASSYSGDTQYF. For the CDR3, the DNA is TGTGCCAGCAGTTACTCAGGTGATACGCAGTATTTT.

The CDR3 DNA follows: TGTGCCAGCAGAAGACAGGGGAGCAATGAGCAGTTCTTC. Its translation: CASRRQGSNEQFF. The chain joins TRBV6-5 to TRBJ2-1, with 8 positions matching TRBD1. This CDR3 has 13 residues. Unmatched junction bases numbered 4, after V lost 6 bases and J lost 6 bases. Germline CDR1 is MNHEY and CDR2 is SVGAGI.

For this clone: Because the CDR3's place on the DNA is in doubt, the DNA is left out and the CDR3 is given as listed by TCRdb. The chain combines TRBV4-1 with TRBJ1-5. CDR1 is MGHRA and CDR2 is YSYEKL in the germline V gene. The CDR3 has 18 amino acids, counting both end residues. The CDR3 here is CASSPDSVRGISNQPQHF.

The V and J genes are TRBV19 and TRBJ2-3; D might be TRBD2 (5 bases). The CDR3 runs 15 residues. Germline V lookup: CDR1 LNHDA, CDR2 SQIVND (reference sequence). Trimming cost V 3 bases and J 3 bases, with 13 bases left between them. Written as DNA, the CDR3 is TGTGCCAGTAGTATGGCATTAGAGGGTACAGATACGCAGTATTTT. It translates to CASSMALEGTDTQYF. Using reference TRBV19 and TRBJ2-3 for the parts outside the CDR3, the full variable domain is DGGITQSPKYLFRKEGQNVTLSCEQNLNHDAMYWYRQDPGQGLRLIYYSQIVNDFQKGDIAEGYSVSREKKESFPLTVTSAQKNPTAFYLCASSMALEGTDTQYFGPGTRLTVL.

Written as DNA, the CDR3 is TGTGCCAGCAGCGGGGGGACAGGGTCCAATGAGCAGTTCTTC. Amino acids: CASSGGTGSNEQFF. The chain employs TRBV7-8 and TRBJ2-1, with 9 bases matching TRBD1. Germline assignment: CDR1 SGHVS and CDR2 FQNEAQ. V was clipped by 5 bases and J by 6 bases; unmatched bases: 5. The length of the CDR3 is 14 residues.

V is TRBV29-1 and J is TRBJ1-1; weak D call: TRBD1 (6 bases). The CDR3 has 17 residues. Trimming shortened V by 6 bases and J by 1 base, and 24 bases separated the two germline ends. Germline loops: CDR1 SQVTM, CDR2 ANQGSEA. DNA of the CDR3: TGCAGCGTAAGAAAGTGGTCCGGCGACAGGCGGAACACTGAAGCTTTCTTT. It specifies CSVRKWSGDRRNTEAFF.

This clone has a single count. The chain links TRBV7-2 to TRBJ2-5; D is unclear. The CDR3 runs to 16 residues. Germline CDR1 SGHTA, CDR2 FQGNSA. Trimming took 1 base from V and 5 from J, leaving 17 bases between them. This chain's CDR3 is CASSLVFGVIRETQYF. The CDR3 bases are TGTGCCAGCAGCTTAGTCTTTGGAGTTATTCGCGAGACCCAGTACTTC.